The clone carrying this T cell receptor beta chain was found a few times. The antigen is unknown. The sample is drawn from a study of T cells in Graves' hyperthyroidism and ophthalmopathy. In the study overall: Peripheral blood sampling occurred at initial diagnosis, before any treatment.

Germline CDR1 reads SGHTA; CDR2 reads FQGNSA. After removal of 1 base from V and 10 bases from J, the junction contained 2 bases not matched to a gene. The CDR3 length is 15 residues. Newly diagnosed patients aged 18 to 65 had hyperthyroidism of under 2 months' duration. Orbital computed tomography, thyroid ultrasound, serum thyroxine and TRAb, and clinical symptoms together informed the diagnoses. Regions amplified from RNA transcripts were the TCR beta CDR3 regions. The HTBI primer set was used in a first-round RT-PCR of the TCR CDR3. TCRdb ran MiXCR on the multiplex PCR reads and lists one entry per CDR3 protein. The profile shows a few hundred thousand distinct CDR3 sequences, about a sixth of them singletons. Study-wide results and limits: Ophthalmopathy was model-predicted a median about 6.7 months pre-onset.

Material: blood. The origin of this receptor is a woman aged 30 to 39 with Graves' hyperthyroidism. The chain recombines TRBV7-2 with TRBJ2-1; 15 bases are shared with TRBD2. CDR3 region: CASSLVGLAGGEQFF. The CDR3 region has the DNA TGTGCCAGCAGCTTAGTAGGACTAGCGGGGGGGGAGCAGTTCTTC.